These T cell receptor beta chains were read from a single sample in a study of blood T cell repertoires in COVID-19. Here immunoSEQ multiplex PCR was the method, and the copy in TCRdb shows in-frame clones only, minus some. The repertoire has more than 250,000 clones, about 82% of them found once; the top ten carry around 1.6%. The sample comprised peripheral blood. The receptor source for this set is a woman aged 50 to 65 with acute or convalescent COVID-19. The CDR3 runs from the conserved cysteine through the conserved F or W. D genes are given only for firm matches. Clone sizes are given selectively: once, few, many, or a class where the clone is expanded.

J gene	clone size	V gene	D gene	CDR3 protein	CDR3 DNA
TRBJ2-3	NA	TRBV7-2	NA	CASSLMGGGDTQYF	TGTGCCAGCAGCTTAATGGGGGGGGGCGATACGCAGTATTTT
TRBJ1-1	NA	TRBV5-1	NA	CASSLMVGQEAFF	TGCGCCAGCAGCTTGATGGTCGGACAGGAAGCTTTCTTT
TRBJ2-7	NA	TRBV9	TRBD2	CASSVVAGSYEQYF	TGTGCCAGCAGCGTAGTAGCGGGGAGCTACGAGCAGTACTTC
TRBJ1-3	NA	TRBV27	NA	CASSFRGGSGNTIYF	TGTGCCAGCAGTTTCCGGGGGGGCTCTGGAAACACCATATATTTT
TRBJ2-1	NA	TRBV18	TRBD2	CASSPLGTSAGNEQFF	TGTGCCAGCTCACCACTTGGGACTAGCGCAGGCAATGAGCAGTTCTTC
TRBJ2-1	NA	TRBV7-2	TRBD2	CASSTTSGRVNEQFF	TGTGCCAGCAGTACGACTAGCGGGAGGGTCAATGAGCAGTTCTTC
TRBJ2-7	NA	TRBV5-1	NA	CASSGQGPTYEQYF	TGCGCCAGCAGCGGTCAGGGGCCCACCTACGAGCAGTACTTC
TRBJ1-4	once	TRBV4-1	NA	CASSQPWAITNEKLFF	TGCGCCAGCAGCCAACCCTGGGCGATAACTAATGAAAAACTGTTTTTT
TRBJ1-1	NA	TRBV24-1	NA	CATSSPETNTEAFF	TGTGCCACCAGTAGCCCGGAGACCAACACTGAAGCTTTCTTT
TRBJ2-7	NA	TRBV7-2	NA	CASSSGRGSYEQYF	TGTGCCAGCAGCTCCGGGCGGGGATCCTACGAGCAGTACTTC
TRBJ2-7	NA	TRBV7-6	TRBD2	CASSPSGPSGPLRQYF	TGTGCCAGCAGCCCCTCCGGCCCTAGCGGGCCTCTTCGGCAGTACTTC